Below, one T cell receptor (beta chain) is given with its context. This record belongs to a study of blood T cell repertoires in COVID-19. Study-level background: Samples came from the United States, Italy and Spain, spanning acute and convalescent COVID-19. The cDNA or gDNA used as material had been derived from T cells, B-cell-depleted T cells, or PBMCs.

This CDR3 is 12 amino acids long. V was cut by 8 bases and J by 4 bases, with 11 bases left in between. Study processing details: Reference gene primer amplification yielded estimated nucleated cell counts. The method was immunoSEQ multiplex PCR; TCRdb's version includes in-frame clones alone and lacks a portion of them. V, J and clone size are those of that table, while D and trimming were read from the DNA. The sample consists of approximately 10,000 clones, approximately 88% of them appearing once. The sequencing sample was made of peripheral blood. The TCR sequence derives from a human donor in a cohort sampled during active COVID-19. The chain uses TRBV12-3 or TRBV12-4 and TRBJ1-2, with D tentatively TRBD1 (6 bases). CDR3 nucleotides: TGTGCCAGCGGGGGGGCTGGCTATGGCTACACCTTC. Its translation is CASGGAGYGYTF.